This T cell receptor beta chain was recorded in a study of T cell responses to AZD1222 COVID-19 vaccine. Profiled with immunoSEQ multiplex PCR; TCRdb holds only in-frame clones, not every one. The sample has 150,000 to 200,000 clones, approximately 90% seen once. The study, taken as a whole, reports: The repertoires were collected only after the peak T cell response. Only five or six AZD1222 recipients were seropositive at baseline.

Notes on this clone: Antigen: not known.

The CDR3 has 14 amino acids. Germline V gene data show CDR1 as SGHRS and CDR2 as YFSETQ. The ends lost 4 bases at V and 5 bases at J; junction bases unmatched: 7. The source material was peripheral blood, sampled on day 0 of AZD1222 vaccination. This TCR derives from an adult in good health. The chain recombines TRBV5-1 with TRBJ1-2, with 8 nucleotides matching TRBD1. CDR3 region: CASSRMGQAYGYTF. In nucleotides, the CDR3 is TGCGCCAGCAGCAGGATGGGACAGGCTTATGGCTACACCTTC.